A selection of T cell receptor beta chains follows, all from one sample in a study of regulatory T cells in long-lasting Graves disease. TCRdb processed the multiplex PCR reads anew with MiXCR; each CDR3 protein has one entry. The sample has roughly 430,000 distinct CDR3 sequences, around 15% seen once. A further study also used this sample, focusing on T cells in Graves' hyperthyroidism and ophthalmopathy.

This material consisted of peripheral blood mononuclear cells (PBMCs), taken at new diagnosis, from a patient treated with antithyroid drugs. All receptors come from a woman aged 25 to 39 with Graves disease. Each CDR3 is given without its conserved first and last residue.

v_gene: TRBV5-5
CDR3aa: ASSTRDSGNTIY

v_gene: TRBV5-1
CDR3aa: ASSLDLFAETYEQY

v_gene: TRBV20-1
CDR3aa: SAVLSRVDEQF

v_gene: TRBV2
CDR3aa: ASQPGTAIYEQY

v_gene: TRBV2
CDR3aa: ASRRRGGNNEQF

v_gene: TRBV13
CDR3aa: ASSVIRDTQY

v_gene: TRBV28
CDR3aa: ASSLPREETQY

v_gene: TRBV7-9
CDR3aa: ASSSLSSYNEQF

v_gene: TRBV4-1
CDR3aa: ASSQDAQGPSEKLF

v_gene: TRBV27
CDR3aa: ASSLTGNGYT

v_gene: TRBV18
CDR3aa: ASSQGPGQPQH

v_gene: TRBV28
CDR3aa: ASSTPPTAVITDTQY

v_gene: TRBV5-4
CDR3aa: ASSPGQQGRYNEQF

v_gene: TRBV30
CDR3aa: AWSGGGSYEQH

v_gene: TRBV7-9
CDR3aa: ASSLSKQVDTQY

v_gene: TRBV19
CDR3aa: ASSIDLNTEAF

v_gene: TRBV20-1
CDR3aa: SATSTRTQKRDWY

v_gene: TRBV11-2
CDR3aa: ASSFPGTGTGNTIY

v_gene: TRBV4-2
CDR3aa: ASSQDSAFTRELF

v_gene: TRBV5-1
CDR3aa: ASSSIGGTSSDEQY

v_gene: TRBV28
CDR3aa: ASSLSGNRYNEQF

v_gene: TRBV27
CDR3aa: ASRPVSGLQETQY

v_gene: TRBV29-1
CDR3aa: SVEGGRGEKLF

v_gene: TRBV14
CDR3aa: ASSQLGLAASYEQY

v_gene: TRBV27
CDR3aa: ASRESSYNEQF

v_gene: TRBV27
CDR3aa: ASSSRRGTSGRVGYEQY

v_gene: TRBV15
CDR3aa: ATSSQAQQGANEKLF

v_gene: TRBV18
CDR3aa: ASSPGERSYNEQF

v_gene: TRBV6-2/TRBV6-3
CDR3aa: ASSMDFQYNEQF

v_gene: TRBV7-6
CDR3aa: ASSLAVGLRTEAF

v_gene: TRBV6-1
CDR3aa: ASSDREDTEAF

v_gene: TRBV12-3/TRBV12-4
CDR3aa: ASSSWGAGVGNQPQH

v_gene: TRBV7-9
CDR3aa: ASSLAASGKRSYEQY

v_gene: TRBV20-1
CDR3aa: SARQGASTEAF

v_gene: TRBV5-4
CDR3aa: ASSLLNSEQY

v_gene: TRBV12-3/TRBV12-4
CDR3aa: ASSWGQGAKNIQY

v_gene: TRBV29-1
CDR3aa: SVDPRQGSEAF

v_gene: TRBV19
CDR3aa: ASSIDPLLARYNEQF

v_gene: TRBV30
CDR3aa: AWMSGTSTDTQY

v_gene: TRBV6-5
CDR3aa: ASSFGQTSTEAF

v_gene: TRBV28
CDR3aa: ASSETGGPSEQF

v_gene: TRBV28
CDR3aa: ASSPNRGYQETQY

v_gene: TRBV28
CDR3aa: ASSVGGVVKNIQY

v_gene: TRBV12-3/TRBV12-4
CDR3aa: ASSSNRVYGYT

v_gene: TRBV7-9
CDR3aa: ASSLDSNEKLF

v_gene: TRBV15
CDR3aa: ATSRDVLGEQY

v_gene: TRBV27
CDR3aa: ASSRGGGPQH

v_gene: TRBV7-2
CDR3aa: ASSPTTLSETQY

v_gene: TRBV28
CDR3aa: ASSSIYDSSYNEQF

v_gene: TRBV2
CDR3aa: ASSLGPGSNEKLF

v_gene: TRBV18
CDR3aa: ASSPQSPNTGELF

v_gene: TRBV6-6
CDR3aa: ASSYSTSGNSDTQY

v_gene: TRBV28
CDR3aa: ASSFVLAGARETQY

v_gene: TRBV2
CDR3aa: ASSSLAGLSYNEQF

v_gene: TRBV7-2
CDR3aa: ASSSRDFDTDTQY

v_gene: TRBV4-1
CDR3aa: ASSQDGQGAYKQY